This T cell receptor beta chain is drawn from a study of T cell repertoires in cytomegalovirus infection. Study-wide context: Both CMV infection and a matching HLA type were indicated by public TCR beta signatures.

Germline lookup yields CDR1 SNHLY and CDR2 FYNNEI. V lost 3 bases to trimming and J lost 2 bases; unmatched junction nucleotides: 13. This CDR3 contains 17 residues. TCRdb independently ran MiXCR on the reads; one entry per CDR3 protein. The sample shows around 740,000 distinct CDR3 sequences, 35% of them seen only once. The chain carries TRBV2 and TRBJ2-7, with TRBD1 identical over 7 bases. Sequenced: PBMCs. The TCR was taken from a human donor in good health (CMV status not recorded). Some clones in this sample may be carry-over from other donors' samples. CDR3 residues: CASSEMSVGQGAYEQYF. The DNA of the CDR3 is TGTGCCAGCAGTGAGATGTCTGTTGGTCAGGGGGCCTACGAGCAGTACTTC.